Below are 8 T cell receptor beta chains sequenced from a single sample in a study of blood T cell repertoires in COVID-19. Produced via immunoSEQ multiplex PCR; TCRdb's table is partial and in-frame only. Here the sample spans roughly 36,000 clones, over 85% being singletons. Specimen: peripheral blood. These receptors were collected from a human donor with active COVID-19. The donor label of this sample is uncertain.

V and J are TRBV6-2 or TRBV6-3 and TRBJ2-7; 7 positions match TRBD1. CDR1 and CDR2 from the germline V gene are MNHEY and SVGEGT. J lost 1 base, V lost 0 bases, and 3 bases had no gene match. This CDR3 contains 15 residues. The CDR3 reads CASSYSHRGSYEQYF. The CDR3 region has the DNA TGTGCCAGCAGTTACTCGCACAGGGGATCCTACGAGCAGTACTTC.

The J gene is TRBJ1-4, the V gene TRBV5-1, with unresolved D. Germline CDR1 reads SGHRS; CDR2 reads YFSETQ. The CDR3 is made up of 13 amino acids. Trimming took 1 base from V and 5 from J, leaving 6 bases between them. CDR3 bases: TGCGCCAGCAGCTTGCCTACCAATGAAAAACTGTTTTTT. This encodes CASSLPTNEKLFF.

The chain employs TRBV19 and TRBJ2-3; D is ambiguous. Germline V gene data show CDR1 as LNHDA and CDR2 as SQIVND (reference sequence). CDR3 size: 13 residues. Trimming left V 5 bases short and J 3 bases short, with 9 bases between. The CDR3 loop is CASSSLRTDTQYF. The CDR3 region has the DNA TGTGCCAGTAGTTCACTAAGAACAGATACGCAGTATTTT.

V and J are TRBV7-9 and TRBJ1-5; D remains unclear. V lost 7 bases, J lost 0 bases, and 7 bases lay in between. This CDR3 has 13 amino acids. CDR1 SEHNR and CDR2 FQNEAQ come from the germline V gene (reference sequence). CDR3 protein: CASNRGSNQPQHF. CDR3 sequence (DNA): TGTGCCAGCAACCGGGGTAGCAATCAGCCCCAGCATTTT.

This clone was seen just once. This chain connects TRBV15 to TRBJ2-1; a weak D match, TRBD2 (6 bases). Germline CDR1 LNHNV, CDR2 YYDKDF (reference sequence). This CDR3 region has 14 residues. The V end was cut by 3 bases, the J end by 8 bases, with 14 bases between. This CDR3 reads CATSSATRTHEQFF. In nucleotides, the CDR3 is TGTGCCACCAGCAGTGCGACTAGGACCCATGAGCAGTTCTTC.

The sample holds a few counts of this clone. The V gene is TRBV19, the J gene TRBJ2-7; weak D call: TRBD1 (5 bases). Germline CDR1 and CDR2: LNHDA and SQIVND (reference sequence). Trimming left V 3 bases short and J 5 bases short, with 11 bases between. The CDR3 is 13 amino acids. The CDR3 nucleotides read TGTGCCAGTAGTATCAGGGCCAAGGACGAGCAGTACTTC. Translated, it gives CASSIRAKDEQYF.

The chain combines TRBV11-2 with TRBJ2-1; perhaps TRBD1 as D (5 bases). V was cut by 5 bases and J by 0 bases, with 11 bases left in between. Germline assignment: CDR1 SGHAT and CDR2 FQNNGV. The CDR3 sequence is 15 residues long. CDR3 nucleotides: TGTGCCAGCAGCGGCAGGGTATACTCCTACAATGAGCAGTTCTTC. Amino acid sequence: CASSGRVYSYNEQFF.

The rearrangement links TRBV6-5 to TRBJ2-7; 7 bases fit TRBD1. The length of the CDR3 is 16 residues. Trimming took 0 bases from V and 6 from J; bases not matched to a gene: 11. Germline CDR1 is MNHEY and CDR2 is SVGAGI. The CDR3 coding sequence is TGTGCCAGCAGTTACTCGAGTATCACAGGGGCGGGCGAGCAGTACTTC. Amino acids: CASSYSSITGAGEQYF.